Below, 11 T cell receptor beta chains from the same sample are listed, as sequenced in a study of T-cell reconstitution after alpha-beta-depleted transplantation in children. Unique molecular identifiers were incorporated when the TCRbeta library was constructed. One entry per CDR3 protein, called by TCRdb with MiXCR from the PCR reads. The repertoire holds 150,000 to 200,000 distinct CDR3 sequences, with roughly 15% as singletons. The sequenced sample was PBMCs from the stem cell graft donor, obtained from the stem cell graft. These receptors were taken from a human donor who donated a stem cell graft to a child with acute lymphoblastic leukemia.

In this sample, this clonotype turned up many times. CDR3 DNA sequence: TGTGCCAGCAGCCGGGGAAGGGGATCTCACCACGAGCAGTACTTC. Residues: CASSRGRGSHHEQYF. The V call is TRBV28, the J call TRBJ2-7; D possibly uses TRBD1 or TRBD2 (5 bases each). The germline V gene has CDR1 MDHEN and CDR2 SYDVKM. The V end lost 6 bases, the J end lost 5 bases, and 20 bases lay between the germline ends. The CDR3 contains 15 residues. Using reference TRBV28 and TRBJ2-7 for the parts outside the CDR3, the full variable domain is DVKVTQSSRYLVKRTGEKVFLECVQDMDHENMFWYRQDPGLGLRLIYFSYDVKMKEKGDIPEGYSVSREKKERFSLILESASTNQTSMYLCASSRGRGSHHEQYFGPGTRLTVT.

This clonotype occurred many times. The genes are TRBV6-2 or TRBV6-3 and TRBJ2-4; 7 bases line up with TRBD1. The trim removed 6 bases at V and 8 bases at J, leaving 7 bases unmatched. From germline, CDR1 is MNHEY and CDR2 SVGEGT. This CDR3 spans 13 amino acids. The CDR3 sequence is CASSADRTDIQYF. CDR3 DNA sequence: TGTGCCAGCAGCGCGGACAGGACGGACATTCAGTACTTC.

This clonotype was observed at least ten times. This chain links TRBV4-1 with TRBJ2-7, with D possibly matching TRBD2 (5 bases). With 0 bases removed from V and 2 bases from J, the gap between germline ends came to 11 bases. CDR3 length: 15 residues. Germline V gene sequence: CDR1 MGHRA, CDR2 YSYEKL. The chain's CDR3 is CASSQDGSIPYEQYF. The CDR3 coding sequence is TGCGCCAGCAGCCAAGATGGGAGCATCCCCTACGAGCAGTACTTC.

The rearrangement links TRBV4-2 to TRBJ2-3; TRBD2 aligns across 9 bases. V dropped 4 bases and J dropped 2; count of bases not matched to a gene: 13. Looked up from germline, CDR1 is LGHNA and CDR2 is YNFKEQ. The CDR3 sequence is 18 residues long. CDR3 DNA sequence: TGTGCCAGCAGCCGGGGTAGCGGGAGAGGTAGGGTCACAGATACGCAGTATTTT. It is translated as CASSRGSGRGRVTDTQYF.

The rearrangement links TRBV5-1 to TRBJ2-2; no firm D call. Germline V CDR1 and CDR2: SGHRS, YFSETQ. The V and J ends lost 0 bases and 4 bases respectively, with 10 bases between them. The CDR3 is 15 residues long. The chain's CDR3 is CASSLGASPTGELFF. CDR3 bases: TGCGCCAGCAGCTTGGGTGCTTCTCCCACCGGGGAGCTGTTTTTT.

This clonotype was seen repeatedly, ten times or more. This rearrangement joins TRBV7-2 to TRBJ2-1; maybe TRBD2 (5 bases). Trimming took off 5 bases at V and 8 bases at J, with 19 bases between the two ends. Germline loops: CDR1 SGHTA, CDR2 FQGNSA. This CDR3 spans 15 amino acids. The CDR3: CASSPYRGLEDEQFF. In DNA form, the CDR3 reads TGTGCCAGCAGCCCATATAGAGGGTTGGAGGATGAGCAGTTCTTC.

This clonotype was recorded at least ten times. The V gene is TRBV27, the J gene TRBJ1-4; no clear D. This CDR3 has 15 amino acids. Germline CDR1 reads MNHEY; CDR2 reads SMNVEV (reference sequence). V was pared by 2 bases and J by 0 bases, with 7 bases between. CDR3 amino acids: CASSLMAATNEKLFF. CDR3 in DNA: TGTGCCAGCAGTTTAATGGCAGCAACTAATGAAAAACTGTTTTTT.

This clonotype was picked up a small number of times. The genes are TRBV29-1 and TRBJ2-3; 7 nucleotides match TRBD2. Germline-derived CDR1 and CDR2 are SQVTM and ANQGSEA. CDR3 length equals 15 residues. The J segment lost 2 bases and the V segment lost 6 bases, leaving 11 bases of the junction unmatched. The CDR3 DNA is TGCAGCGTAGCGTTGGCGCGGGAGCCCACAGATACGCAGTATTTT. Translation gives CSVALAREPTDTQYF.

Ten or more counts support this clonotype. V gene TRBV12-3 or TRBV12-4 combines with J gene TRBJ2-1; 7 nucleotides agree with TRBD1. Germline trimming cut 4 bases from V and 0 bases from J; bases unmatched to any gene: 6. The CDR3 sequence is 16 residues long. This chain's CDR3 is CASSSNRGDSYNEQFF. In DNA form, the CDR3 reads TGTGCCAGCAGTTCGAACAGGGGTGACTCCTACAATGAGCAGTTCTTC.

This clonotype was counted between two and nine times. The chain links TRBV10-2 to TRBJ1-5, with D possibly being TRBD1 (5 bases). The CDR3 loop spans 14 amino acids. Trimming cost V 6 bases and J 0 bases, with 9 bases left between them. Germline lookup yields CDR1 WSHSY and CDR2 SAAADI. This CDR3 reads CASRGGNSNQPQHF. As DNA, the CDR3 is TGCGCCAGCAGGGGGGGGAATAGCAATCAGCCCCAGCATTTT.

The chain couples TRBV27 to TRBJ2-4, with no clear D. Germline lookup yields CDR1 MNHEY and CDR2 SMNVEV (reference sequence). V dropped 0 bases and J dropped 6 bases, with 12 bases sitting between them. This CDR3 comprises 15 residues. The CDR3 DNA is TGTGCCAGCAGTTTATCAGGTCACAGCTCAAACATTCAGTACTTC. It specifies CASSLSGHSSNIQYF.